The subject of this entry is one T cell receptor (beta chain). Its specificity is unknown. This specimen belongs to a study of cytomegalovirus exposure and HLA in healthy donors. The germline V gene encodes CDR1 SGHVS and CDR2 FQNEAQ. V trimming: 5 bases; J trimming: 0 bases; junction bases outside the gene matches: 5. The CDR3 is 15 residues long. The PCR was carried out with 60 Vbeta primers and 13 Jbeta primers. Method: immunoSEQ multiplex PCR; TCRdb's copy keeps in-frame clones and lacks some. Of about 130,000 clones listed, 60% to 80% are singletons. General study findings and limits: Using a false discovery rate of 0.05, a later analysis showed that around 16,000 TCR beta sequences were associated with HLA alleles.

Source material: PBMCs. The chain carries TRBV7-8 and TRBJ2-7; TRBD1 agrees at 9 bases. The sequence was collected from a male donor in good health and CMV-seronegative. CDR3 sequence (DNA): TGTGCCAGCAGCCTAGGACAGGGGAGCTCCTACGAGCAGTACTTC. Its translation: CASSLGQGSSYEQYF. Supplemented by reference TRBV7-8 and TRBJ2-7, the full variable domain reads GAGVSQSPRYKVAKRGQDVALRCDPISGHVSLFWYQQALGQGPEFLTYFQNEAQLDKSGLPSDRFFAERPEGSVSTLKIQRTQQEDSAVYLCASSLGQGSSYEQYFGPGTRLTVT.